Presented here are 2 T cell receptor beta chains from one specimen sequenced in a study of T cells in Graves' hyperthyroidism and ophthalmopathy. RNA transcripts yielded amplified TCR beta CDR3 regions. First-round RT-PCR of the TCR CDR3 relied on the HTBI primer set. TCRdb re-called the multiplex PCR reads through MiXCR, storing one row per CDR3 protein. The table lists 700,000 to 950,000 distinct CDR3 sequences, approximately 40% of them singletons, with 31% in the top ten. Sequenced input: blood. These receptors were taken from a middle-aged woman with Graves' hyperthyroidism.

This clonotype was recorded many times. The CDR3 protein is CASSFGQGATYEQYF. As DNA, the CDR3 is TGTGCCAGCAGCTTCGGCCAGGGGGCAACTTACGAGCAGTACTTC. The rearrangement joins TRBV7-2 to TRBJ2-7; TRBD1 aligns across 8 bases. V dropped 3 bases and J dropped 4; count of bases not matched to a gene: 8. Germline CDR1 SGHTA, CDR2 FQGNSA. The CDR3 totals 15 residues.

The CDR3 DNA is TGTGCCAGCGGTTCCACCTCCAGAGGGCTGCTCTACGAGCAGTACTTC. The encoded protein is CASGSTSRGLLYEQYF. This rearrangement joins TRBV2 to TRBJ2-7; possibly TRBD2 for D (5 bases). CDR1 and CDR2 (germline): SNHLY, FYNNEI. V was trimmed by 8 bases and J by 3 bases, leaving 23 bases between them. This CDR3 contains 16 residues. Full variable domain (outside the CDR3, taken from reference TRBV2 and TRBJ2-7): EPEVTQTPSHQVTQMGQEVILRCVPISNHLYFYWYRQILGQKVEFLVSFYNNEISEKSEIFDDQFSVERPDGSNFTLKIRSTKLEDSAMYFCASGSTSRGLLYEQYFGPGTRLTVT.